The T cell receptor (beta chain) described here comes from a study of a mutant IDH1 vaccine in newly diagnosed glioma. Across the study: Vaccines began 4-6 weeks after radiotherapy alone, or with temozolomide cycles. Of the patients given treatment, approximately 62% were male and approximately 40% were female, and a mean age of roughly 40 years was recorded. Points from the study as a whole: Top-clonotype changes in peripheral T cells seemed unrelated to pseudoprogression.

Worth noting for this clone: The target antigen is unknown.

Produced via immunoSEQ multiplex PCR; TCRdb's table is partial and in-frame only. The sample shows approximately 50,000 clones, 78% of them seen only once. The time point is: week 5, during vaccination. Alongside topical imiquimod, each dose of vaccine comprised 300 ug of mutant IDH1 20-mer peptide. The junction had 2 bases not matched to a gene; V was cut back by 3 bases and J by 2 bases. This CDR3 is 15 amino acids long. Germline V gene data show CDR1 as SGHKS and CDR2 as YYEKEE (reference sequence). The chain combines TRBV5-5 with TRBJ1-4; TRBD1 matches at 9 bases. The clonotype was recovered from a man in his fifties or sixties with glioma. The material sequenced was PBMCs, taken from a glioma patient whose treatment included an IDH1 peptide vaccine. CDR3 loop: CASSSGQGTNEKLFF. The CDR3 DNA is TGTGCCAGCAGCTCAGGACAGGGGACTAATGAAAAACTGTTTTTT.